Shown below are 18 T cell receptor beta chains from a single sample sequenced in a study of blood T cell repertoires in COVID-19. Assay used: immunoSEQ multiplex PCR; TCRdb lists only in-frame clones, some missing. Seen here are roughly 240,000 clones, 85% observed once, and the top ten hold approximately 9.1%. The sample consisted of PBMCs or T cells enriched from blood (not recorded which). These TCRs come from a woman between 45 and 60 years old with acute COVID-19.

This clone was observed a few times. The gene calls are TRBV7-9 and TRBJ2-6, with TRBD1 as a possible D gene (5 bases). The CDR3 is made up of 17 amino acids. The ends were cut back, 2 bases at V and 5 bases at J, with 16 bases in the middle. Germline V lookup: CDR1 SEHNR, CDR2 FQNEAQ (reference sequence). CDR3: CASSLWGRAGRANVLTF. In DNA form, the CDR3 reads TGTGCCAGCAGCTTATGGGGCCGGGCAGGGCGGGCCAACGTCCTGACTTTC.

The chain is built from TRBV11-2 and TRBJ1-2; D ambiguous. This CDR3 comprises 12 residues. The germline V gene encodes CDR1 SGHAT and CDR2 FQNNGV. Between the trimmed V and J ends, which lost 8 bases and 7 bases, there was a span of 14 bases. The CDR3 loop reads CASQLRLAGYTF. CDR3 DNA: TGTGCCAGCCAGCTTAGACTCGCTGGCTACACCTTC. The whole variable domain, filled in from reference TRBV11-2 and TRBJ1-2, reads EAGVAQSPRYKIIEKRQSVAFWCNPISGHATLYWYQQILGQGPKLLIQFQNNGVVDDSQLPKDRFSAERLKGVDSTLKIQPAKLEDSAVYLCASQLRLAGYTFGSGTRLTVV.

The rearrangement joins TRBV5-5 to TRBJ2-5; maybe TRBD1 (5 bases). From germline, CDR1 is SGHKS and CDR2 YYEKEE (reference sequence). The length of the CDR3 is 15 residues. V lost 4 bases, J lost 1 base, and 14 bases lay in between. The CDR3 DNA reads as TGTGCCAGCAGCAGATCTCTGACAGTCCAAGAGACCCAGTACTTC. Its protein product is CASSRSLTVQETQYF.

The J gene is TRBJ1-5, the V gene TRBV4-2; D gene ambiguous. In germline, CDR1 is LGHNA, CDR2 YNFKEQ. This CDR3 contains 15 residues. The V end lost 1 base, the J end lost 7 bases, and 14 bases lay between the germline ends. The CDR3 is CASSQVGGRGQPQHF. The DNA of the CDR3 is TGTGCCAGCAGCCAAGTTGGAGGGAGAGGCCAGCCCCAGCATTTT.

The chain is built from TRBV14 and TRBJ1-4, with D perhaps matching TRBD1 (5 bases). The CDR3 runs 14 residues. Deletions cut 1 base from V and 4 bases from J, with 7 bases between. The germline V gene encodes CDR1 SGHDN and CDR2 FVKESK. The CDR3 DNA is TGTGCCAGCAGCCAAGGACAGATTAATGAAAAACTGTTTTTT. Protein sequence: CASSQGQINEKLFF.

The chain carries TRBV6-5 and TRBJ2-2; possibly TRBD2 for D (6 bases). This CDR3 contains 14 residues. Germline V gives CDR1 MNHEY, CDR2 SVGAGI. V dropped 4 bases and J dropped 1 base, with 7 bases sitting between them. The CDR3 loop is CASSFGGNTGELFF. The DNA of the CDR3 is TGTGCCAGCAGTTTCGGGGGGAACACCGGGGAGCTGTTTTTT.

The chain uses TRBV7-2 and TRBJ1-1, with 11 positions matching TRBD1. CDR1 and CDR2 (germline): SGHTA, FQGNSA. CDR3 length: 15 amino acids. V dropped 5 bases and J dropped 6; count of bases not matched to a gene: 8. In DNA, the CDR3 is TGTGCCAGCAGCCGCGACCCGGGACAGGGGGCTGAAGCTTTCTTT. It codes for CASSRDPGQGAEAFF.

Points on this clone: Additional DNA sequences in this sample encode the identical CDR3. The rearrangement links TRBV3-1 (or the pseudogene TRBV3-2) to TRBJ1-6; unclear D gene. The CDR3 is made up of 14 amino acids. Germline values: CDR1 LGHDT, CDR2 YNNKEL (reference sequence). V dropped 1 base and J dropped 4 bases, with 5 bases sitting between them. The CDR3 loop is CASSQGQYNSPLHF. The CDR3 DNA reads as TGTGCCAGCAGCCAAGGACAATATAATTCACCCCTCCACTTT.

This rearrangement joins TRBV7-9 to TRBJ2-1; TRBD2 aligns across 9 bases. CDR3 length: 15 amino acids. Germline V gene data show CDR1 as SEHNR and CDR2 as FQNEAQ (reference sequence). J was trimmed by 2 bases and V by 6 bases; bases with no gene match: 5. In nucleotides, the CDR3 is TGTGCCAGCAGTCTGACTAGCGGCCCCTACAATGAGCAGTTCTTC. Translating it yields CASSLTSGPYNEQFF.

In nucleotides, the CDR3 is TGTGCCAGTAGTCCAAAACCGTGGACAGGGGGAGGCTACACCTTC. The encoded protein is CASSPKPWTGGGYTF. The chain links TRBV19 to TRBJ1-2; 10 positions agree with TRBD1. CDR1 is LNHDA and CDR2 is SQIVND in the germline V gene (reference sequence). The CDR3 spans 15 residues. V was pared by 5 bases and J by 8 bases, with 11 bases of the junction left unmatched.

The chain has TRBV7-9 and TRBJ1-1, with TRBD1 as a possible D gene (5 bases). The V gene's germline CDR1 is SEHNR and CDR2 FQNEAQ (reference sequence). Trimming removed 5 bases at V and 6 bases at J, with 13 bases between. The CDR3 spans 13 residues. CDR3 DNA: TGTGCCAGCAGCCAAACGGGGGAACCTGAAGCTTTCTTT. Amino acids: CASSQTGEPEAFF.

The V and J genes are TRBV6-5 and TRBJ2-1; TRBD1 is a possible D gene (6 bases). CDR1 MNHEY and CDR2 SVGAGI come from the germline V gene. The V end lost 7 bases, the J end lost 4 bases, and 11 bases lay between the germline ends. The CDR3 loop spans 13 amino acids. The CDR3 is CASKMDSYNEQFF. DNA of the CDR3: TGTGCCAGCAAAATGGACAGTTACAATGAGCAGTTCTTC.

This clone turned up a few times. In nucleotides, the CDR3 is TGTGCCTGGAGCAGGGGACAGCTTTTCGATCAGCCCCAGCATTTT. It encodes CAWSRGQLFDQPQHF. The chain couples TRBV30 to TRBJ1-5; TRBD1 aligns across 7 bases. Trimming cost V 3 bases and J 5 bases; bases outside gene matches: 10. From germline, CDR1 is GTSNPN and CDR2 SVGIG (reference sequence). CDR3 length: 15 amino acids.

The J gene is TRBJ2-1, the V gene TRBV30; D is uncertain. CDR3 length: 11 amino acids. Between the trimmed V and J ends, which lost 4 bases and 13 bases, there was a span of 14 bases. The germline gives CDR1 GTSNPN, CDR2 SVGIG (reference sequence). In DNA form, the CDR3 reads TGTGCCTGGACCCTTGAGGTGGAACAGTTCTTC. This translates into CAWTLEVEQFF. The entire variable domain, with the rest obtained from reference TRBV30 and TRBJ2-1, is as follows: SQTIHQWPATLVQPVGSPLSLECTVEGTSNPNLYWYRQAAGRGLQLLFYSVGIGQISSEVPQNLSASRPQDRQFILSSKKLLLSDSGFYLCAWTLEVEQFFGPGTRLTVL.

The J gene is TRBJ1-6, the V gene TRBV7-8; D is undetermined. V gave up 1 base and J gave up 9 bases, with 25 bases separating them. This CDR3 has 19 residues. Germline values: CDR1 SGHVS, CDR2 FQNEAQ. CDR3 bases: TGTGCCAGCAGCTTAGTGAGGACCTGGGGAGGAACTTCGATTTCACCCCTCCACTTT. Its translation is CASSLVRTWGGTSISPLHF. Complete variable domain (other parts from reference TRBV7-8 and TRBJ1-6): GAGVSQSPRYKVAKRGQDVALRCDPISGHVSLFWYQQALGQGPEFLTYFQNEAQLDKSGLPSDRFFAERPEGSVSTLKIQRTQQEDSAVYLCASSLVRTWGGTSISPLHFGNGTRLTVT.

This clone appeared a single time. The CDR3 protein is CASSSTGAALFF. CDR3 coding DNA: TGTGCCAGCAGCTCCACAGGGGCAGCACTGTTTTTT. This chain links TRBV7-2 with TRBJ1-4, with 7 bases matching TRBD1. The germline V gene has CDR1 SGHTA and CDR2 FQGNSA. The V gene end was trimmed by 4 bases and the J gene end by 13 bases; junction bases not matched to a gene: 6. This CDR3 contains 12 residues.

The chain recombines TRBV4-1 with TRBJ2-7, with 11 nucleotides matching TRBD1. Trimming took 6 bases from V and 1 from J; bases not matched to a gene: 5. Germline values: CDR1 MGHRA, CDR2 YSYEKL. CDR3 length equals 15 residues. As DNA, the CDR3 is TGCGCCAGCAGTCCGGACAGGGGGCGATCCTACGAGCAGTACTTC. It translates to CASSPDRGRSYEQYF.

This clone was seen a single time. The V call is TRBV11-1, the J call TRBJ1-1; a weak D match, TRBD1 (6 bases). Germline values: CDR1 SGHAT, CDR2 FQDESV (reference sequence). The CDR3 has 14 amino acids. The V and J ends lost 6 bases and 8 bases respectively, with 19 bases between them. CDR3 amino acids: CASRTDGTPREAFF. The CDR3 region has the DNA TGTGCCAGCAGAACAGACGGGACACCACGGGAAGCTTTCTTT.